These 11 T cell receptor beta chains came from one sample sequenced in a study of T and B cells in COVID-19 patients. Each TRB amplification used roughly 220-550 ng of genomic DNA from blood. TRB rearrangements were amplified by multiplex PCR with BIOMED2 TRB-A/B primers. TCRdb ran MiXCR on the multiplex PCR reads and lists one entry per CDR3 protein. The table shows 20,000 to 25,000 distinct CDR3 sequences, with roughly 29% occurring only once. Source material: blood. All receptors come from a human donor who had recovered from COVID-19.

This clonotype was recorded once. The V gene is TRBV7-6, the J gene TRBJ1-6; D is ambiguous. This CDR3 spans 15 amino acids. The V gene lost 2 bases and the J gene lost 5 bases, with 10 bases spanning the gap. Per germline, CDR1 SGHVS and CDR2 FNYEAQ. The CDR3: CASSLTGQNNSPLHF. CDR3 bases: TGTGCCAGCAGCTTAACGGGTCAGAATAATTCACCCCTCCACTTT.

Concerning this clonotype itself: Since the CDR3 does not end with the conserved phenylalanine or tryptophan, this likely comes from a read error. CDR3 nucleotide sequence: TGTGCCAGCAGTTACGAGGCCCTGAACACTGAAGCTTTCTCT. This sequence encodes CASSYEALNTEAFS. J is TRBJ1-1 and V is TRBV6-5; D is undetermined. CDR1 MNHEY and CDR2 SVGAGI come from the germline V gene. Trimming removed 2 bases from V and 0 bases from J, with 7 bases in between. This CDR3 contains 14 residues.

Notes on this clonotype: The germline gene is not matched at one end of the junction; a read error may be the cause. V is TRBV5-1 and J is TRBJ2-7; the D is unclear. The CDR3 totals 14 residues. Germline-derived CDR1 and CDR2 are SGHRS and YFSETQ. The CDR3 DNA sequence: TGTGCCAGCAGCCCCCGGTTCAGCTCCTACGAGCAGTACTTC. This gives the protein CASSPRFSSYEQYF.

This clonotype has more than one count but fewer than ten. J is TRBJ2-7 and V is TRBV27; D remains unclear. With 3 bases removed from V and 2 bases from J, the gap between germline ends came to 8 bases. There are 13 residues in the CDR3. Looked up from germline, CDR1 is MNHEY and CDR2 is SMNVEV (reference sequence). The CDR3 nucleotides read TGTGCCAGCAGTTTCGGGCCCCCCTACGAGCAGTACTTC. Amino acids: CASSFGPPYEQYF.

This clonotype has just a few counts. The CDR3 sequence is CASSLELGNEQFF. CDR3 nucleotide sequence: TGCGCCAGCAGCTTGGAGCTGGGTAATGAGCAGTTCTTC. V is TRBV5-1 and J is TRBJ2-1; D unresolved. This CDR3 has 13 residues. Germline assignment: CDR1 SGHRS and CDR2 YFSETQ. The V end lost 0 bases, the J end lost 7 bases, and 8 bases lay between the germline ends.

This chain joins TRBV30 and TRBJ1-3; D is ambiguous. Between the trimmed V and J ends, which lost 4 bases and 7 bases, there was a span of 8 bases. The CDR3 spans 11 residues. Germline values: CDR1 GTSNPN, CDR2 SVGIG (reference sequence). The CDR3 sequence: CAWKTWNTIYF. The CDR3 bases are TGTGCCTGGAAAACTTGGAACACCATATATTTT.

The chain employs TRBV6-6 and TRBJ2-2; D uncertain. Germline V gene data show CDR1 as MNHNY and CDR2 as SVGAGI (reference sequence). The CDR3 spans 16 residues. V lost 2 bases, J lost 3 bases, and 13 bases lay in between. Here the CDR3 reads CASSYRHPGDTGELFF. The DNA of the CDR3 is TGTGCCAGCAGTTACAGGCATCCTGGTGACACCGGGGAGCTGTTTTTT.

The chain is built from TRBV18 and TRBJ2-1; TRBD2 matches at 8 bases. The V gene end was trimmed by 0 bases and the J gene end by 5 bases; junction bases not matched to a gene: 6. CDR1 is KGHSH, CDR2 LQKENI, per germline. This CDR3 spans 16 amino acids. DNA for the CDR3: TGTGCCAGCTCACCACCCGAGCGGGAGATCGACAATGAGCAGTTCTTC. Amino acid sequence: CASSPPEREIDNEQFF.

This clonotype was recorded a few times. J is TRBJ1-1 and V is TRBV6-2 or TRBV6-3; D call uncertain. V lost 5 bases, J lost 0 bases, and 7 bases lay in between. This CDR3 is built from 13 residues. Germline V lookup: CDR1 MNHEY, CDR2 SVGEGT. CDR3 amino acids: CASSPAMNTEAFF. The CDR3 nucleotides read TGTGCCAGCAGTCCTGCAATGAACACTGAAGCTTTCTTT.

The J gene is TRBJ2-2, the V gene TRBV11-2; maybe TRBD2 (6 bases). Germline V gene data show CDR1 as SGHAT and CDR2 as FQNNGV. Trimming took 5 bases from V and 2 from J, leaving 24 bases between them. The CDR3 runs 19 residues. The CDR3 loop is CASSTDGWGRDLNTGELFF. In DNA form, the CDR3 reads TGTGCCAGCAGCACAGACGGGTGGGGCCGGGACTTAAACACCGGGGAGCTGTTTTTT.

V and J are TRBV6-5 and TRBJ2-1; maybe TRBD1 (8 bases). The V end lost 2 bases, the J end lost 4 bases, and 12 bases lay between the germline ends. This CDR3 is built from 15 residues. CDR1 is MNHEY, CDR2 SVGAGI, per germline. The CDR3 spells CASSYDRGGYNEQFF. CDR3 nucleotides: TGTGCCAGCAGTTACGACAGGGGAGGGTACAATGAGCAGTTCTTC.